These 30 T cell receptor beta chains originate from one sample sequenced in a study of early T cells in non-severe SARS-CoV-2 infection. TCRdb recomputed calls from the 5' RACE reads with MiXCR, one row per CDR3 protein. The profile shows tens of thousands of distinct CDR3 sequences, about 10% of them singletons. Source: whole blood, taken at baseline. These receptors came from an adult who was a healthcare worker with PCR-confirmed SARS-CoV-2 infection or an uninfected control (not recorded which).

This clonotype was observed many times. The chain uses TRBV10-3 and TRBJ2-5; 8 bases are shared with TRBD1. Germline V gene lookup returns CDR1 ENHRY and CDR2 SYGVKD. CDR3 length equals 16 residues. V lost 4 bases and J lost 1; bases outside the gene matches: 8. CDR3 nucleotides: TGTGCCATCAGTGGGGCAGGGACAGGTGGCCAAGAGACCCAGTACTTC. Translation: CAISGAGTGGQETQYF.

This clonotype was seen a few times. V gene TRBV10-3 combines with J gene TRBJ2-7; the match to TRBD1 covers 8 bases. Germline-derived CDR1 and CDR2 are ENHRY and SYGVKD. With V trimmed by 5 bases and J by 4 bases, 7 bases remained unmatched. The CDR3 is made up of 14 amino acids. CDR3 in DNA: TGTGCCATCAGTAGAGGACAGGGTGAATACGAGCAGTACTTC. This encodes CAISRGQGEYEQYF.

This clonotype was seen a handful of times. The chain joins TRBV7-9 to TRBJ2-1, with 7 bases lining up with TRBD2. Losses at the gene ends were 7 bases for V and 7 bases for J; bases not matched to a gene: 22. CDR1 is SEHNR and CDR2 is FQNEAQ in the germline V gene (reference sequence). The CDR3 totals 18 residues. The CDR3: CASNTMGSSGYVVNEQFF. DNA of the CDR3: TGTGCCAGCAACACAATGGGATCTAGCGGCTACGTTGTAAATGAGCAGTTCTTC.

This clonotype was seen repeatedly, ten times or more. The chain carries TRBV29-1 and TRBJ1-1; D uncertain. V lost 4 bases to trimming and J lost 4 bases, with 13 bases between them. CDR1 is SQVTM, CDR2 ANQGSEA, per germline. The CDR3 consists of 13 residues. The CDR3 spells CSVGSQLLTEAFF. DNA for the CDR3: TGCAGCGTTGGGAGTCAGTTACTCACTGAAGCTTTCTTT.

This clonotype was seen many times. This chain joins TRBV6-4 and TRBJ2-1, with a tentative D call TRBD2 (5 bases). The CDR3 runs to 17 residues. V was trimmed by 5 bases and J by 0 bases, leaving 17 bases between them. Per the germline V gene, CDR1 is MRHNA and CDR2 is SNTAGT. The CDR3 loop is CASSPRGSPSSYNEQFF. The CDR3 DNA reads TGTGCCAGCAGTCCACGGGGTTCCCCGAGCTCCTACAATGAGCAGTTCTTC.

This clonotype was seen only a few times. DNA of the CDR3: TGTGCCAGCAGTTTTCTCGCGGGAGCCACCTCCTACAATGAGCAGTTCTTC. Translating gives CASSFLAGATSYNEQFF. This chain joins TRBV28 and TRBJ2-1, with TRBD2 identical over 7 bases. The germline gives CDR1 MDHEN, CDR2 SYDVKM. V dropped 3 bases and J dropped 0; count of bases not matched to a gene: 8. The length of the CDR3 is 17 residues.

Many counts were recorded for this clonotype. This sequence joins TRBV5-1 and TRBJ2-5; D not certain. V lost 2 bases, J lost 1 base, and 9 bases lay in between. Germline CDR1 is SGHRS and CDR2 is YFSETQ. The CDR3 sequence is 14 residues long. CDR3 DNA: TGCGCCAGCAGCTTCCAGGCGATCCAAGAGACCCAGTACTTC. Translation gives CASSFQAIQETQYF.

This clonotype occurred a few times. This chain connects TRBV7-9 to TRBJ2-6; D perhaps matches TRBD2 (5 bases). CDR3 length equals 17 residues. V was cut by 5 bases and J by 0 bases, with 14 bases left in between. Germline V gene sequence: CDR1 SEHNR, CDR2 FQNEAQ (reference sequence). CDR3 sequence reads: CASSPKGLNSGANVLTF. CDR3 sequence (DNA): TGTGCCAGCAGCCCAAAAGGACTGAACTCTGGGGCCAACGTCCTGACTTTC.

The DNA of the CDR3 is TGTGCCAGTAGCCAGGGCGGGGATAATGAGCAGTTCTTC. Translation gives CASSQGGDNEQFF. V gene TRBV19 combines with J gene TRBJ2-1; tentatively, D is TRBD2 (6 bases). Germline V gene lookup returns CDR1 LNHDA and CDR2 SQIVND (reference sequence). CDR3 size: 13 residues. Trimming left V 6 bases short and J 7 bases short, with 13 bases between.

This clonotype was picked up a small number of times. The rearrangement links TRBV4-2 to TRBJ2-2, with 8 bases aligning to TRBD2. Germline trimming cut 6 bases from V and 4 bases from J; bases unmatched to any gene: 7. The CDR3 consists of 15 residues. The germline V gene has CDR1 LGHNA and CDR2 YNFKEQ. The CDR3 DNA is TGTGCCAGCAGTCCTACTAGCGGAACCACCGGGGAGCTGTTTTTT. Its translation is CASSPTSGTTGELFF.

This clonotype was seen a few times. The chain links TRBV27 to TRBJ1-2; 9 bases fit TRBD1. Looked up from germline, CDR1 is MNHEY and CDR2 is SMNVEV (reference sequence). The CDR3 covers 15 residues. Trimming at V came to 3 bases and at J to 4 bases, leaving 6 bases not matched to a gene. The CDR3 here is CASSFSTGGLYGYTF. In nucleotides, the CDR3 is TGTGCCAGCAGTTTCTCGACAGGGGGTCTCTATGGCTACACCTTC.

This clonotype was counted only a few times. The rearrangement uses TRBV19 and TRBJ1-2; D is unclear. The germline gives CDR1 LNHDA, CDR2 SQIVND (reference sequence). Trimming took off 0 bases at V and 5 bases at J, with 4 bases between the two ends. The CDR3 runs to 12 residues. DNA of the CDR3: TGTGCCAGTAGTATAGATTGGTATGGCTACACCTTC. This sequence encodes CASSIDWYGYTF. Together with reference TRBV19 and TRBJ1-2, the CDR3 gives the full variable domain: DGGITQSPKYLFRKEGQNVTLSCEQNLNHDAMYWYRQDPGQGLRLIYYSQIVNDFQKGDIAEGYSVSREKKESFPLTVTSAQKNPTAFYLCASSIDWYGYTFGSGTRLTVV.

J is TRBJ2-1 and V is TRBV5-1; possible D gene TRBD2, 5 bases. Between the trimmed V and J ends, which lost 2 bases and 2 bases, there was a span of 11 bases. Germline V gene data show CDR1 as SGHRS and CDR2 as YFSETQ. The CDR3 length is 15 residues. The CDR3 sequence is CASSFKRDTYNEQFF. CDR3 coding DNA: TGCGCCAGCAGCTTTAAGAGGGATACCTACAATGAGCAGTTCTTC.

This chain connects TRBV10-2 to TRBJ2-7; 7 nucleotides match TRBD1. CDR1 and CDR2 from the germline V gene are WSHSY and SAAADI. The CDR3 covers 12 residues. Losses at the gene ends were 4 bases for V and 5 bases for J; bases not matched to a gene: 2. This CDR3 is CASSGGGHEQYF. In DNA form, the CDR3 reads TGCGCCAGCAGTGGAGGGGGCCACGAGCAGTACTTC.

This clonotype was picked up a small number of times. V is TRBV7-9 and J is TRBJ2-7; TRBD2 agrees at 9 bases. V lost 5 bases and J lost 3; bases outside the gene matches: 11. There are 16 residues in the CDR3. The germline V gene encodes CDR1 SEHNR and CDR2 FQNEAQ (reference sequence). CDR3 sequence: CASSLRTSVNLYEQYF. The CDR3 nucleotides are TGTGCCAGCAGCCTAAGGACTAGCGTGAATCTCTACGAGCAGTACTTC.

This clonotype has ten or more counts. This rearrangement joins TRBV20-1 to TRBJ2-2; TRBD2 matches 11 bases. The J segment lost 1 base and the V segment lost 3 bases, leaving 1 base of the junction unmatched. The CDR3 has 15 amino acids. CDR1 and CDR2 from the germline V gene are DFQATT and SNEGSKA (reference sequence). The CDR3 reads CSARGTSGNTGELFF. CDR3 DNA: TGCAGTGCTAGGGGGACTAGCGGGAACACCGGGGAGCTGTTTTTT.

The chain carries TRBV29-1 and TRBJ2-1; 11 bases align to TRBD1. The CDR3 runs 14 residues. Germline V gene lookup returns CDR1 SQVTM and CDR2 ANQGSEA. The V gene end was trimmed by 7 bases and the J gene end by 2 bases; junction bases not matched to a gene: 4. CDR3 region: CSAVDRGPYNEQFF. In nucleotides, the CDR3 is TGCAGCGCCGTGGACAGGGGGCCCTACAATGAGCAGTTCTTC.

J is TRBJ2-3 and V is TRBV4-2; TRBD2 aligns across 9 bases. The V gene's germline CDR1 is LGHNA and CDR2 YNFKEQ. This CDR3 is 19 amino acids long. Germline trimming cut 0 bases from V and 8 bases from J; bases unmatched to any gene: 18. The CDR3 nucleotides read TGTGCCAGCAGCCAAGAGCGTGGCGGGGGGGCCGGGGCCTTAGGTACGCAGTATTTT. Its protein is CASSQERGGGAGALGTQYF.

This clonotype has a handful of counts. The V call is TRBV6-6, the J call TRBJ1-6; D not certain. CDR1 MNHNY and CDR2 SVGAGI come from the germline V gene (reference sequence). With 6 bases removed from V and 1 base from J, the gap between germline ends came to 7 bases. The CDR3 length is 14 residues. DNA for the CDR3: TGTGCCAGCAGCCGGGAGTCCTATAATTCACCCCTCCACTTT. Amino acid sequence: CASSRESYNSPLHF.

This clonotype came up a few times. This chain links TRBV21-1 with TRBJ1-1; the tabulated D call, TRBD1, remains unverified against the DNA. TRBV21-1 is recorded as a pseudogene. The length of the CDR3 is 16 residues. The CDR3 loop reads CASSKAGQGDCTEAFF. DNA of the CDR3: TGTGCCAGCAGCAAAGCCGGCCAGGGAGATTGCACTGAAGCTTTCTTT.

This clonotype showed up many times. This chain uses TRBV20-1 with TRBJ2-7; 8 nucleotides line up with TRBD2. Germline-derived CDR1 and CDR2 are DFQATT and SNEGSKA (reference sequence). Trimming at V came to 5 bases and at J to 1 base, leaving 10 bases not matched to a gene. CDR3 length: 15 amino acids. The CDR3 DNA is TGCAGTGCTCCAACGTTCGCGGGAGGTTCCTACGAGCAGTACTTC. The encoded protein is CSAPTFAGGSYEQYF.

The table lists this clonotype with many counts. This chain links TRBV28 with TRBJ1-4; D is unresolved. Trimming shortened V by 6 bases and J by 2 bases, and 13 bases separated the two germline ends. The germline CDR1 and CDR2 sequences are MDHEN and SYDVKM. The CDR3 has 15 residues. The CDR3 reads CASSHNPGTNEKLFF. The CDR3 DNA is TGTGCCAGCAGCCATAACCCCGGGACTAATGAAAAACTGTTTTTT.

The sample holds many counts of this clonotype. The chain employs TRBV7-3 and TRBJ2-2, with TRBD2 matching 14 bases. The CDR3 is 17 amino acids. CDR1 is SGHTA, CDR2 FQGTGA, per germline. V was clipped by 5 bases and J by 4 bases; unmatched bases: 6. The CDR3 region has the DNA TGTGCCAGCAGCCCTGGACTAGCGGGAGGTAGCACCGGGGAGCTGTTTTTT. It codes for CASSPGLAGGSTGELFF.

The CDR3 nucleotides read TGTGCCAGCAGTTTCCCCAAGGGGAGGGCGACAGATACGCAGTATTTT. Translation: CASSFPKGRATDTQYF. The J gene is TRBJ2-3, the V gene TRBV27; 7 bases are a match to TRBD2. The CDR3 runs to 16 residues. Looked up from germline, CDR1 is MNHEY and CDR2 is SMNVEV (reference sequence). V was clipped by 3 bases and J by 3 bases; unmatched bases: 9.

This chain connects TRBV3-1 to TRBJ2-1, with 10 bases identical to TRBD2. Germline V gene data show CDR1 as LGHDT and CDR2 as YNNKEL (reference sequence). J lost 6 bases, V lost 4 bases, and 6 bases had no gene match. The CDR3 spans 15 residues. The CDR3 here is CASSPSSGSLNEQFF. The CDR3 DNA reads as TGTGCCAGCAGCCCCTCTAGCGGGAGCCTCAATGAGCAGTTCTTC.

This clonotype was recorded at least ten times. This rearrangement joins TRBV18 to TRBJ1-3; no clear D gene. CDR1 is KGHSH and CDR2 is LQKENI in the germline V gene. Trimming took off 0 bases at V and 7 bases at J, with 10 bases between the two ends. The CDR3 length is 14 residues. CDR3 residues: CASSPPASRNTIYF. In nucleotides, the CDR3 is TGTGCCAGCTCACCACCGGCCAGTCGGAACACCATATATTTT.

The sample holds many counts of this clonotype. J is TRBJ1-6 and V is TRBV6-6; D is unresolved. Germline CDR1 reads MNHNY; CDR2 reads SVGAGI (reference sequence). V was clipped by 0 bases and J by 10 bases, with 16 bases between them. This CDR3 spans 16 amino acids. The CDR3, as DNA: TGTGCCAGCAGTTACTCTGGCCCAACGTCGGGGTCACCCCTCCACTTT. This translates into CASSYSGPTSGSPLHF.

This clonotype has just a few counts. The V gene is TRBV5-6, the J gene TRBJ2-5, with D perhaps given as TRBD1 or TRBD2 (5 bases each). Germline V gives CDR1 SGHDT, CDR2 YYEEEE. This CDR3 comprises 13 residues. Trimming stripped 6 bases from V and 3 bases from J, with 12 bases between. This chain's CDR3 is CASMVGGEETQYF. The CDR3 DNA reads TGTGCCAGCATGGTTGGGGGTGAAGAGACCCAGTACTTC.

This clonotype was seen a handful of times. The chain couples TRBV2 to TRBJ2-7, with TRBD1 as a possible D gene (5 bases). The CDR3 has 11 amino acids. In germline, CDR1 is SNHLY, CDR2 FYNNEI. Trimming cost V 8 bases and J 6 bases, with 11 bases left between them. The DNA of the CDR3 is TGTGCCAGCCAGGGCCCCCTCGAGCAGTACTTC. Translation gives CASQGPLEQYF.

This clonotype has a handful of counts. V gene TRBV7-9 combines with J gene TRBJ2-1; 9 positions agree with TRBD2. The V segment lost 3 bases and the J segment 6 bases; nucleotides outside the gene matches: 9. Looked up from germline, CDR1 is SEHNR and CDR2 is FQNEAQ (reference sequence). This CDR3 has 16 amino acids. DNA for the CDR3: TGTGCCAGCAGCTTCCTTCAAGCGGGAGGCCTCAATGAGCAGTTCTTC. Amino acid sequence: CASSFLQAGGLNEQFF.